The TCR beta chain under discussion was sequenced for a study of blood T cell repertoires in COVID-19. Study details: The cDNA or gDNA used as material had been derived from T cells, B-cell-depleted T cells, or PBMCs.

Some clones are missing from TCRdb's copy, which holds only in-frame ones; the method was immunoSEQ multiplex PCR. Of some 350,000 clones listed, 75% to 90% are singletons. Adults between about 18 and 89 years of age took part from 24 US areas. J was trimmed by 10 bases and V by 1 base; bases with no gene match: 3. The germline V gene has CDR1 SGHNT and CDR2 YYREEE (reference sequence). The CDR3 is 12 residues long. Sequencing was performed on PBMCs or T cells enriched from blood (not recorded which). V and J are TRBV5-4 and TRBJ1-1; 8 bases line up with TRBD1. The clonotype was recovered from a man aged 18 to 30 who had recovered from COVID-19. The CDR3 sequence: CASSLTGGLAFF. The DNA of the CDR3 is TGTGCCAGCAGCTTGACAGGGGGTTTAGCTTTCTTT.